This T cell receptor beta chain was found in a study of cytomegalovirus exposure and HLA in healthy donors listed by TCRdb under 2017. Broadly, across the study: An earlier analysis of 587 of the donors reported 276 Gb of sequence data and around 100 million unique TCR beta sequences obtained from about 200 million T cells. Around 320 gigabases of sequencing data and approximately 85 million unique TCR sequences were included in an early release covering about 700 HLA-typed donors. Of the roughly 420 genotyped donors, more than 75% were placed in the genetic ancestry cluster associated with self-reported Caucasian donors. The study aimed to test whether cataloging public T cell receptors could reveal signatures of past pathogen exposure. Using immunosequencing, the study profiled T cell repertoires from 500 to 800 subjects and related those repertoires to cytomegalovirus serostatus. Besides the first cohort of 666 subjects, a separate validation cohort made up of 120 different subjects was used. High-throughput TCR immunosequencing, statistical association of individual TCRs with disease status, and machine learning were combined to predict cytomegalovirus infection status. A later analysis re-analyzed previously published TCR beta repertoires from 600 to 850 donors and added high-resolution HLA genotyping to study TCR occurrence patterns. In the later analysis, no new phenotypic data were used to find candidate immune exposures; instead, reliance was placed on TCR beta sequences and their occurrence across donors. To decide whether each TCR beta V gene segment behaved as functional or pseudogenic, an earlier analysis of some 600 of the donors relied on high-throughput TCR beta sequencing. Donor age, sex, ethnicity and CMV serostatus were compiled alongside the repertoire data. A later genetic analysis used genome-wide SNP genotypes for 398 of the 666 donors, treating that subset as a discovery cohort. All discovery cohort repertoires had been generated on a single sequencing platform. HLA typing covered class I and class II loci at four-digit resolution. Typing coverage differed by locus: A, B, C, DRB1 and DQB1 were typed in roughly 629-630 donors, DQA1 in about 510, DPA1 in nearly 610, and DPB1 in just under 490. Roughly 5 DR-DQ haplotypes were handled as single units for association and clustering, since linkage in the cohort was strong. On average, around 200,000 unique TCR beta nucleotide sequences were sequenced per donor among 398 genotyped donors of the cohort, with roughly 18% of those sequences being non-productive. What the study reported, not specific to this receptor: Most CMV-associated TCR beta chains appeared to be HLA-restricted in a later analysis, and the HLA associations seemed to be driven largely by CMV exposure. A total of roughly 160 TCR beta chains were listed by the study as associated with cytomegalovirus. Because counts were too low, more than 15 rarely observed V segments, including chromosome 9 orphons, were left out of the earlier analysis of over 550 of the donors. According to the authors, the approach could potentially be generalized to other disease states and immunological phenotypes. Compared with the approximately 600-donor mean, donors in an Asian-associated ancestry cluster had fewer N-insertions in productive TCRs, according to a later genetic analysis. A few of the identified cytomegalovirus-associated TCR beta chains were confirmed in vitro to be specific for cytomegalovirus antigens. In a later analysis, 16,951 TCR beta sequences were associated with specific HLA alleles at a false discovery rate of 0.05. In a later analysis, TCR association rates were found to vary across HLA loci, with the most associated TCRs seen for DRB1 alleles and the fewest for HLA-C alleles. The classifier was reported to diagnose cytomegalovirus status with high specificity and sensitivity in both the original cohort and the validation cohort. In a later analysis, several top co-occurrence clusters were reported to appear linked to parvovirus B19, influenza, CMV and Epstein-Barr virus. A cluster of highly shared sequence variants was judged likely to represent a technical artifact of the sequencing pipeline. CMV serostatus was the only immune exposure information available for the cohort. An earlier analysis of approximately 500 of the donors showed that most TCR beta V segments appeared in productive rearrangements either about 90% or about 30% of the time, which broadly matched IMGT annotations. Correlated functional status among segregating V segments might reflect linkage disequilibrium, but an unknown experimental factor could not be ruled out. While some public TCRs were present in many individuals, most TCR sequences turned up only very rarely across donors. In this cohort, only TCR beta chains were sequenced, and detectable features were limited by the absence of alpha or paired-chain data. The 87-base-pair reads could not distinguish some IMGT-functional V segments, including TRBV6-2 and TRBV6-3, so those segments were excluded. When HLA alleles, especially DR and DQ, strongly co-occurred, TCR associations were difficult to assign to individual alleles. A further reported finding was that TCR beta sequences accurately predicted the HLA-A and HLA-B alleles for most subjects in the first cohort. HLA typing was unavailable for some donors at each locus, so association tests used only the typed subset. A later analysis found that HLA-associated TCR beta chains were more clonally expanded and had lower generation probabilities than equally common non-associated chains. Roughly uniform sequencing depth across donors was assumed in presence/absence analyses, although this assumption may not hold. V-gene and J-gene trimming of TCR beta chains was associated with a missense DCLRE1C variant in a later genetic analysis, and the association was replicated in an independent cohort.

The library relied on the immunoSEQ multiplex PCR assay. For the multiplex PCR, a mixture combining 60 forward primers for TCR Vbeta segments and 13 reverse primers for TCR Jbeta segments was used. The CDR3 region of rearranged TCR beta genes was amplified from genomic DNA with a multiplex PCR assay. Amplified TCR beta libraries were sequenced as 87-base-pair reads on the Illumina HiSeq System. In the original analysis: Across the 500 to 700 repertoires, a later analysis counted 75 million to 90 million unique TCR beta chains, approximately 10 million of which were shared by at least two donors. A nearest-neighbor algorithm error-corrected the raw reads and collapsed the reads into unique sequences, merging closely related sequences to remove PCR and sequencing errors. To assign V, D and J gene segments, CDR3 sequences were aligned to IMGT reference sequences. For a sequence to be retained, a match of at least six nucleotides to both a V gene segment and a J gene segment was required. Rearrangements were called productive when the CDR3 lacked stop codons and stayed in frame with V and J; all others were non-productive. Following IMGT convention, CDR3 was defined as the stretch from the second conserved V-encoded cysteine to the conserved J-encoded phenylalanine. In an earlier analysis of more than 550 of the donors, sequences lacking an unambiguous match to a single V gene segment were excluded. In an earlier analysis of approximately 590 of the donors, V segments were called functional above 56.7% productive rearrangements and were called segregating when the between-donor standard deviation exceeded 5%. To diagnose cytomegalovirus status from the catalog of TCR beta chain sequences, a statistical classification framework was built. A later analysis assigned V and J genes by comparing TCR nucleotide sequences with IMGT/GENE-DB human TR gene sequences. In a later analysis, CDR3 sequences and most-parsimonious VDJ recombination scenarios were assigned using the TCRdist pipeline. A later analysis defined each TCR beta chain by its CDR3 amino acid sequence plus V-gene family, and excluded reads lacking a unique V-gene family. As a way to deal with suspected cross-contamination and a sequencing artifact, a later analysis dropped roughly 600 nucleotide sequences that were highly shared and had low generation probability. A later analysis calculated a clonal expansion index for each public chain from normalized within-repertoire ranks of inferred template counts. In a later analysis, generation probabilities were computed using a VDJ recombination model fitted to out-of-frame rearrangements, and the results were checked against IGoR. Hypergeometric tests were used in a later analysis to score TCR-TCR, TCR-HLA and TCR-CMV co-occurrence, with a repertoire-size bias correction applied to the TCR pairs. A later analysis estimated false discovery rates by permuting HLA or CMV assignments 20 times. In a later analysis, co-occurring TCRs were grouped using DBSCAN, with TCRdist sequence similarity added in when clustering inside HLA-allele-positive subsets. For co-occurrence clustering, repertoires with fewer than 30,000 or more than 120,000 public chains were excluded, along with four or five repertoires with anomalous nucleotide sharing. TCRdb took this table from immuneACCESS and kept in-frame rearrangements with V and J called. Such tables lack part of the clones; where checked against another copy, unresolved V genes explain under half of the gap, and the rest is unexplained. V, J and clone size are those of that table, while D and trimming were read from the DNA. Recorded for this sample are under 150,000 clones; 77% of them occurred a single time. The top ten clonotypes cover 4.9% of the sample.

The sample holds a few counts of this clone. Its antigen specificity is not known. No much larger clone is present one base from it, and per-base qualities are unavailable. The cohort comprised under 700 healthy bone marrow donors. All cohort members were sampled while nominally healthy, although unrecorded immune exposures were likely present. The donor was CMV seronegative and was included in the group of 352 seronegative cohort members. A peripheral blood sample was collected from each donor, and TCR beta sequencing was performed on peripheral blood mononuclear cells. The Qiagen DNeasy Blood Extraction Kit was used to extract genomic DNA from the blood cell samples. The V end gives up 0 bases and the J end 9 bases, leaving 10 bases in the junction not matched to a gene. From the cysteine up to the phenylalanine, the CDR3 has a length of 18 residues. This entry keeps only the CDR3 DNA: 54 bases, framed from base 1. In the germline V gene, CDR1 corresponds to MGHRA and CDR2 to YSYEKL.

The V gene is TRBV4-1 and the J gene is TRBJ1-6, with 11 middle bases fitting TRBD1. The TCR comes from a woman aged 45 to 65 in good health and CMV-seronegative. What was sequenced was PBMCs. The CDR3 reads as follows: CASSQDRGQGEFISPLHF. The DNA sequence is given as TGCGCCAGCAGCCAAGATAGGGGACAGGGGGAATTTATTTCACCCCTCCACTTT.